The T cell receptor beta chain described here comes from a study of T-cell reconstitution after alpha-beta-depleted transplantation in children. Unique molecular identifiers were incorporated during preparation of the TCRbeta library. Each CDR3 protein gets one entry after TCRdb re-called the PCR reads with MiXCR. The sample holds more than 85,000 distinct CDR3 sequences, under 7% seen once. Ten or more counts support this clonotype. This sequence originates from a female patient aged 2-10 years who had a stem cell transplant for Fanconi anemia, so the T cells may come from the graft donor. Here the sequenced sample was PBMCs, mostly from graft donor cells, taken 60 days after TCRalphabeta/CD19-depleted stem cell transplant.

The CDR3 reads CSARDLGLPRTYAQYF. CDR3 nucleotides: TGCAGTGCTAGAGATCTGGGACTACCTAGAACGTATGCGCAGTATTTT. The rearrangement uses TRBV20-1 and TRBJ2-3, with TRBD2 identical over 7 bases. Germline values: CDR1 DFQATT, CDR2 SNEGSKA (reference sequence). The CDR3 covers 16 residues. With 0 bases clipped from V and 10 bases from J, the junction kept 16 bases outside the gene matches.